This T cell receptor beta chain emerged from a study of HIV-infected patients and healthy controls. This clonotype was counted between two and nine times. As yet, its antigen is unknown. The study, taken as a whole, reports: Healthy control repertoires had roughly threefold more distinct CDR3s than untreated HIV+ repertoires, and higher Shannon diversity. Size-matching overweighted rare events from HIV-infected data when comparing patients with controls. HIV-infected patients shared fewer CDR3 sequences between individuals than healthy controls.

Germline V gene lookup returns CDR1 LGHNA and CDR2 YNFKEQ. The CDR3 loop spans 16 amino acids. V was clipped by 4 bases and J by 1 base, with 17 bases between them. Roughly three months, about 14 weeks, into antiretroviral therapy, follow-up blood was collected. The repertoire came from unfractionated whole blood and reflected all unsorted peripheral T cells. About 450 ng RNA was reverse transcribed with alpha and beta constant-region primers. Alpha and beta chain libraries were made separately by chain-specific third strand synthesis with multiplexing indices. A single primer pair per chain amplified all rearrangements, with per-molecule barcodes. TCRdb reprocessed the 5' RACE reads via MiXCR and lists one record per CDR3 protein. The table lists 5,000 to 6,500 distinct CDR3 sequences, 20% to 25% of them singletons.

This chain links TRBV4-2 with TRBJ2-7; D unresolved. The sequencing used blood, collected during antiretroviral therapy. This TCR derives from an adult with HIV infection. Written as DNA, the CDR3 is TGTGCCAGCAGCCCAAGAGGAACTTATTATTCCTACGAGCAGTACTTC. Its translation is CASSPRGTYYSYEQYF.